The T cell receptor beta chain described here comes from a study of blood T cells in healthy people across ages. For this clonotype: Its target is not known.

Study-wide findings and caveats: PBMCs left unsorted prevented a conclusive naive versus antigen-experienced comparison. The long-lived group displayed more naive CD4+ cells, plus higher diversity, than the aged donors did.

Caucasian, healthy and from Russia, the donors were aged between about 6 and 90. Each of the donors had approximately 10 milliliters of peripheral blood drawn into EDTA-treated Vacutainer tubes. V lost 4 bases and J 3 bases, leaving 19 bases between the germline ends. The CDR3 loop spans 17 amino acids. Per germline, CDR1 SGHRS and CDR2 YFSETQ. Next came a second PCR, run for about 6 to 12 cycles, which used a sample-barcoded 5' primer along with a J-beta primer mix. TCRdb fed the 5' RACE reads into MiXCR, producing one record per CDR3 protein. The sample lists about 1.5 million distinct CDR3 sequences; approximately 42% were seen once.

J is TRBJ2-2 and V is TRBV5-1; a possible D gene is TRBD2 (6 bases). The origin of this receptor is a woman between 18 and 29 years old in good health. Material for sequencing was blood. Here the CDR3 reads CASSPEPGLKYTGELFF. The CDR3 DNA sequence: TGCGCCAGCAGCCCTGAGCCGGGACTCAAATACACCGGGGAGCTGTTTTTT.